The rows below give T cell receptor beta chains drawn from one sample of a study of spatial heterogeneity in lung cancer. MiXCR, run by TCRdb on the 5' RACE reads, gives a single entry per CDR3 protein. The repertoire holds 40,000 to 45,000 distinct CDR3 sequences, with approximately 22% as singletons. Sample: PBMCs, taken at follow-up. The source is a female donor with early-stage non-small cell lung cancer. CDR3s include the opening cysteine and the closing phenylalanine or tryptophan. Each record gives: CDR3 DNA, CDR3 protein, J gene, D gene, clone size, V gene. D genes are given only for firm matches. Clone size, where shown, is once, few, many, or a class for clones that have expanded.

cdr3_nt: TGTGCCAGCAGCCAGACAGGGGCGTATAGCAATCAGCCCCAGCATTTT; cdr3_aa: CASSQTGAYSNQPQHF; j_call: TRBJ1-5; d_call: TRBD1; clone_size: NA; v_call: TRBV4-2
cdr3_nt: TGTGCCAGCAGCGTAAACGGGAGAACTGGGGCCAACGTCCTGACTTTC; cdr3_aa: CASSVNGRTGANVLTF; j_call: TRBJ2-6; d_call: NA; clone_size: few; v_call: TRBV9
cdr3_nt: TGTGCCAGCAGTGGAGGGTATTCCAGCTCCTACAATGAGCAGTTCTTC; cdr3_aa: CASSGGYSSSYNEQFF; j_call: TRBJ2-1; d_call: NA; clone_size: NA; v_call: TRBV2
cdr3_nt: TGTGCCAGCAGTGACCACCTTAGCGGAAGCACAGATACGCAGTATTTT; cdr3_aa: CASSDHLSGSTDTQYF; j_call: TRBJ2-3; d_call: NA; clone_size: NA; v_call: TRBV6-2/TRBV6-3
cdr3_nt: TGCGCCAGCGGATCCGGGAGCACAGATACGCAGTATTTT; cdr3_aa: CASGSGSTDTQYF; j_call: TRBJ2-3; d_call: NA; clone_size: NA; v_call: TRBV5-1
cdr3_nt: TGTGCCATCAGAGGAAACACCATATATTTT; cdr3_aa: CAIRGNTIYF; j_call: TRBJ1-3; d_call: NA; clone_size: NA; v_call: TRBV10-3
cdr3_nt: TGTGCCAGCAGCCAAGATAGGGGCGCTGTCATGAACACTGAAGCTTTCTTT; cdr3_aa: CASSQDRGAVMNTEAFF; j_call: TRBJ1-1; d_call: NA; clone_size: NA; v_call: TRBV4-2
cdr3_nt: TGTGCCAGCAGCGAGAGGACAGGCGCGAACAATGAGCAGTTCTTC; cdr3_aa: CASSERTGANNEQFF; j_call: TRBJ2-1; d_call: TRBD1; clone_size: NA; v_call: TRBV9
cdr3_nt: TGTGCCAGCAGCTTAATGCAGAGGACTGAAGCTTTCTTT; cdr3_aa: CASSLMQRTEAFF; j_call: TRBJ1-1; d_call: NA; clone_size: NA; v_call: TRBV7-3
cdr3_nt: TGCAGTGCTAGGGGTCGGGGGGGAGAGACCCAGTACTTC; cdr3_aa: CSARGRGGETQYF; j_call: TRBJ2-5; d_call: TRBD2; clone_size: few; v_call: TRBV20-1
cdr3_nt: TGTGCCAGCAGCTTATTACAGGGTGCGGGTGAAGCTTTCTTT; cdr3_aa: CASSLLQGAGEAFF; j_call: TRBJ1-1; d_call: NA; clone_size: few; v_call: TRBV5-6
cdr3_nt: TGCAGCTCCCAGACGGTAAAGAACACTGAAGCTTTCTTT; cdr3_aa: CSSQTVKNTEAFF; j_call: TRBJ1-1; d_call: NA; clone_size: few; v_call: TRBV29-1
cdr3_nt: TGTGCCAGCAGGCGTACAACTTCTTCACCCCTCCACTTT; cdr3_aa: CASRRTTSSPLHF; j_call: TRBJ1-6; d_call: NA; clone_size: NA; v_call: TRBV3-1
cdr3_nt: TGTGCCAGCAACTTGCTAGCGGGGGGTACAGATACGCAGTATTTT; cdr3_aa: CASNLLAGGTDTQYF; j_call: TRBJ2-3; d_call: TRBD2; clone_size: few; v_call: TRBV5-5